This T cell receptor beta chain was documented in a study of patients and donors after allogeneic stem cell transplantation. From the RT-PCR reads, TCRdb called clonotypes with MiXCR, one entry per CDR3 protein. Among 800,000 to 1,000,000 distinct CDR3 sequences, approximately 18% were seen once, and the ten largest hold 5% to 6.5%. The V gene end was trimmed by 0 bases and the J gene end by 4 bases; junction bases not matched to a gene: 11. The CDR3 runs to 19 residues. The germline gives CDR1 SGHRS, CDR2 YFSETQ. The source material was blood, either unsorted or a sorted T cell fraction (not recorded which). The chain uses TRBV5-1 and TRBJ2-1, with 12 bases fitting TRBD2. The clonotype comes from a human donor who was either an allogeneic HSCT recipient or a stem cell or donor lymphocyte infusion donor (not recorded which). It is not recorded whose cells these are; they may come from a transplant donor. CDR3 nucleotides: TGCGCCAGCAGCTTGGCCTCCGCTAGCGGGAGGGTAACATACAATGAGCAGTTCTTC. Its protein is CASSLASASGRVTYNEQFF. Looking up the rest from reference TRBV5-1 and TRBJ2-1 gives the full variable domain: KAGVTQTPRYLIKTRGQQVTLSCSPISGHRSVSWYQQTPGQGLQFLFEYFSETQRNKGNFPGRFSGRQFSNSRSEMNVSTLELGDSALYLCASSLASASGRVTYNEQFFGPGTRLTVL.